This TCR beta chain is from a study of blood T cell repertoires in COVID-19. Per germline, CDR1 SGHTA and CDR2 FQGNSA. Trimming removed 4 bases at V and 5 bases at J, with 14 bases between. The CDR3 covers 15 residues. Some clones are missing from TCRdb's copy, which holds only in-frame ones; the method was immunoSEQ multiplex PCR. The data contain approximately 200,000 clones, 82% of them singletons. Cohort allocation depended upon clinical history that participants reported. Sequencing was done on a sample of PBMCs or T cells enriched from blood (not recorded which). The TCR was taken from a man aged 35-49 years who had recovered from COVID-19. The rearrangement links TRBV7-2 to TRBJ2-2; the D gene is possibly TRBD2 (5 bases). This CDR3 reads CASSSSGLATGELFF. As DNA, the CDR3 is TGTGCCAGCAGCTCTTCCGGCCTAGCTACCGGGGAGCTGTTTTTT.